These T cell receptor beta chains were read from a single sample in a study of identical twins. TCRdb called the 5' RACE reads again in MiXCR, with one record for every CDR3 protein. The sample carries hundreds of thousands of distinct CDR3 sequences, 8% to 9% recorded once. The sample also formed part of further work on yellow fever vaccine responses in identical twins.

Sequencing was done on a sample of PBMCs. These TCRs come from a woman between 18 and 29 years old in good health. Each CDR3 is given with its conserved first and last residue. D genes are given only for firm matches. A clone size is listed for some rows: how often the clone was seen (once, few, many), or a class if it is expanded.

size: -; D: TRBD2; J: TRBJ2-1; V: TRBV29-1; DNA: TGCAGCGTTGAAAGCGGGATGTCCTACAATGAGCAGTTCTTC; CDR3: CSVESGMSYNEQFF
size: few; D: TRBD1; J: TRBJ2-6; V: TRBV5-1; DNA: TGCGCCAGCAGCGTACTCAGGGACAGGACTATTTCTGGGGCCAACGTCCTGACTTTC; CDR3: CASSVLRDRTISGANVLTF
size: few; D: TRBD2; J: TRBJ2-3; V: TRBV20-1; DNA: TGCAGTGCTAGAGATCTGGCGGGAGGGCCGGATACGCAGTATTTT; CDR3: CSARDLAGGPDTQYF
size: few; D: -; J: TRBJ2-1; V: TRBV29-1; DNA: TGCAGCGCCCGACGACTAGATTACAATGAGCAGTTCTTC; CDR3: CSARRLDYNEQFF
size: many; D: -; J: TRBJ2-2; V: TRBV24-1; DNA: TGTGCCTCCATGGGGGAGCCGAGCACCGGGGAGCTGTTTTTT; CDR3: CASMGEPSTGELFF
size: few; D: -; J: TRBJ1-1; V: TRBV4-3; DNA: TGCGCCAGCAGCCAAGATTGGCCCGGGCCCACTGAAGCTTTCTTT; CDR3: CASSQDWPGPTEAFF
size: -; D: -; J: TRBJ2-3; V: TRBV5-6; DNA: TGTGCCAGCAGCTTGGAGGGGGTCGGTACGCAGTATTTT; CDR3: CASSLEGVGTQYF
size: many; D: TRBD1; J: TRBJ1-2; V: TRBV29-1; DNA: TGCAGCGTTGAAGTTTTGCAGGGGGCTTGGGGCTACACCTTC; CDR3: CSVEVLQGAWGYTF
size: -; D: -; J: TRBJ2-3; V: TRBV5-1; DNA: TGCGCCAGCAGCTTGGGGCGAGGTGGGGGACTCACAGATACGCAGTATTTT; CDR3: CASSLGRGGGLTDTQYF
size: few; D: -; J: TRBJ1-4; V: TRBV7-9; DNA: TGTGCCAGCAGCTCCTTGACCTCAACTAATGAAAAACTGTTTTTT; CDR3: CASSSLTSTNEKLFF
size: few; D: -; J: TRBJ2-7; V: TRBV7-9; DNA: TGTGCCAGCAGCCCAACCCTAGCGAGCTCCTACGAGCAGTACTTC; CDR3: CASSPTLASSYEQYF
size: -; D: -; J: TRBJ1-2; V: TRBV7-9; DNA: TGTGCCAGCAGCTATGATAACTATGGCTACACCTTC; CDR3: CASSYDNYGYTF
size: many; D: -; J: TRBJ2-3; V: TRBV9; DNA: TGTGCCAGCAGCCCCTCTCCGGAGGACTTTTCAGATACGCAGTATTTT; CDR3: CASSPSPEDFSDTQYF